The source of this T cell receptor beta chain is a study of graft-versus-host responses after intestinal transplantation. For this clone: Its antigen is undetermined.

Here immunoSEQ multiplex PCR was the method, and the copy in TCRdb shows in-frame clones only, minus some. Among about 64,000 clones listed, roughly nine tenths were seen once. The sample here was unstimulated CD8+ T cells sorted from spleen or lymph node cells, taken before transplant. The origin of this receptor is a human donor who was the organ donor for an intestinal transplant.

Written as DNA, the CDR3 is TGTGCCAGCAGTTCCTCCAGGGTCAGCTCCTACAATGAGCAGTTCTTC. Its protein is CASSSSRVSSYNEQFF. This chain joins TRBV28 and TRBJ2-1; perhaps TRBD1 as D (5 bases). The CDR3 runs 16 residues. The V end was cut by 4 bases, the J end by 0 bases, with 13 bases between. CDR1 MDHEN and CDR2 SYDVKM come from the germline V gene. The variable domain in full, with the rest retrieved from reference TRBV28 and TRBJ2-1, is DVKVTQSSRYLVKRTGEKVFLECVQDMDHENMFWYRQDPGLGLRLIYFSYDVKMKEKGDIPEGYSVSREKKERFSLILESASTNQTSMYLCASSSSRVSSYNEQFFGPGTRLTVL.